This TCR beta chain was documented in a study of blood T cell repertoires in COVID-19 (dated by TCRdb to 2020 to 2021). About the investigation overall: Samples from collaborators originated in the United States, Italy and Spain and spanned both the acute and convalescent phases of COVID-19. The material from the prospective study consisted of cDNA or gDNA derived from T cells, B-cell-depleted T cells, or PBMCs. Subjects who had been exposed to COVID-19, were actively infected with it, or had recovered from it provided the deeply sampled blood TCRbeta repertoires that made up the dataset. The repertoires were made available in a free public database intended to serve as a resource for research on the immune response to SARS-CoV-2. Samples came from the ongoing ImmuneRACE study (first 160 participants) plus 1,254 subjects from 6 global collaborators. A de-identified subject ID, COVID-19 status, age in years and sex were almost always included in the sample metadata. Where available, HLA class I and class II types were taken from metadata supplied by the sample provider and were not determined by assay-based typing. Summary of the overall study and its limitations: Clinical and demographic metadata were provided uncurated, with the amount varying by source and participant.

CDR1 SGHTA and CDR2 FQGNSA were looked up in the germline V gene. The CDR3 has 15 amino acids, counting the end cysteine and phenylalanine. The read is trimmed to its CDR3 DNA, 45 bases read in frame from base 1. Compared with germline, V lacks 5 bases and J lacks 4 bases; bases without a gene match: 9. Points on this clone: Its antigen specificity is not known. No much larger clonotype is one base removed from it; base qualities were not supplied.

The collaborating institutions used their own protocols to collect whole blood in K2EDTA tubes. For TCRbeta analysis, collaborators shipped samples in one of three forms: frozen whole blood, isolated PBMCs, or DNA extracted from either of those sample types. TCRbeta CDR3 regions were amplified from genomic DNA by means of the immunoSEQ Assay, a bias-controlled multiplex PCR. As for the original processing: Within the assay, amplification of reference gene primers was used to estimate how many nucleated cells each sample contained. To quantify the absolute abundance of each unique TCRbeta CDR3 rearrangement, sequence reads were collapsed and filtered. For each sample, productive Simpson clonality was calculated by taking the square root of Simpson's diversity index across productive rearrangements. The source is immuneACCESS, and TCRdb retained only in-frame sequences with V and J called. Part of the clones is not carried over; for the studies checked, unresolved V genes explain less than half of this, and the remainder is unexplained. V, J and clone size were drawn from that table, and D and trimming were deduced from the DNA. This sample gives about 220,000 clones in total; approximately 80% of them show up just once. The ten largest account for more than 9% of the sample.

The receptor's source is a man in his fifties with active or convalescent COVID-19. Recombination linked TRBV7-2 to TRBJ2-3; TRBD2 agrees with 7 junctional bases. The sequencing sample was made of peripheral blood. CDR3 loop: CASSPQSGAPDTQYF. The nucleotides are TGTGCCAGCAGCCCCCAGAGCGGGGCCCCAGATACGCAGTATTTT.